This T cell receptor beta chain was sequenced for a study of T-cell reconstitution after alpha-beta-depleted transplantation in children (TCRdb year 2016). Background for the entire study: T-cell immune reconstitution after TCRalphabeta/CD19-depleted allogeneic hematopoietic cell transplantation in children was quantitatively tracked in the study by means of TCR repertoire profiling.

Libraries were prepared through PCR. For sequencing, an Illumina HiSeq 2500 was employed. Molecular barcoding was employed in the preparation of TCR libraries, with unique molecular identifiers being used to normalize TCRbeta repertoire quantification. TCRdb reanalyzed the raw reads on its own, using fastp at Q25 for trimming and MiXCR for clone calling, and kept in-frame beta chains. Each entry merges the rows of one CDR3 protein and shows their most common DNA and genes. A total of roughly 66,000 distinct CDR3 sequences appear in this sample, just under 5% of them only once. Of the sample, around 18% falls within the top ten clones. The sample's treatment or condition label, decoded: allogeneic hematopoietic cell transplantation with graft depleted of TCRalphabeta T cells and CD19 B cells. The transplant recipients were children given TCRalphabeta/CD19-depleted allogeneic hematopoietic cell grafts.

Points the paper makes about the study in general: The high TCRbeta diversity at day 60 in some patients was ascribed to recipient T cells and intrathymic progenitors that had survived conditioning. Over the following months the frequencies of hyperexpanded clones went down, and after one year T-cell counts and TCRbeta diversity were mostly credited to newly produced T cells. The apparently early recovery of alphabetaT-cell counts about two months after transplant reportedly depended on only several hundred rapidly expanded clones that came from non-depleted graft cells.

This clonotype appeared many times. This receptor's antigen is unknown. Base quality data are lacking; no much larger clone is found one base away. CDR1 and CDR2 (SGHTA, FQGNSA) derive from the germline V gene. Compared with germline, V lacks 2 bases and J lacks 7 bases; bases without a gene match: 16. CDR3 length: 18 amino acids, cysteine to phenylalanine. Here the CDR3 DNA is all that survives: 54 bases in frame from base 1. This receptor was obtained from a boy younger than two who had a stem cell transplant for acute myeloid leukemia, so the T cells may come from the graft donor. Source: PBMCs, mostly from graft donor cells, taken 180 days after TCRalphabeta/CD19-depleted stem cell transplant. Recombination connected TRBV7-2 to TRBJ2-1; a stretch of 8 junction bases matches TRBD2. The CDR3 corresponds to CASSLTGGRGDFKNEQFF. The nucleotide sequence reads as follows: TGTGCCAGCAGCTTAACGGGGGGGCGTGGCGATTTTAAGAATGAGCAGTTCTTC.